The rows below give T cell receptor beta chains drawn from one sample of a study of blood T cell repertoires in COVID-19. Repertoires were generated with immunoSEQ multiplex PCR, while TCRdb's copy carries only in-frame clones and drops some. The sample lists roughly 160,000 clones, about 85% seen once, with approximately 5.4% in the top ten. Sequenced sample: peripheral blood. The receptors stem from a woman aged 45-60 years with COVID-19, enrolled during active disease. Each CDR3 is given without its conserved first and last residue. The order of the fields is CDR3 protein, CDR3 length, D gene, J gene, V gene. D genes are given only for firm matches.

CDR3aa: ASSLGTGGTEAF
len: 12
d_gene: TRBD1
j_gene: TRBJ1-1
v_gene: TRBV5-1

CDR3aa: ASSRDRTTEAF
len: 11
d_gene: -
j_gene: TRBJ1-1
v_gene: TRBV4-1

CDR3aa: ASSLPGYEQY
len: 10
d_gene: -
j_gene: TRBJ2-7
v_gene: TRBV19

CDR3aa: ASGVPQAGAGEKLF
len: 14
d_gene: -
j_gene: TRBJ1-4
v_gene: TRBV12-5

CDR3aa: ASTPGGINGYT
len: 11
d_gene: -
j_gene: TRBJ1-2
v_gene: TRBV12-3/TRBV12-4

CDR3aa: ASSLAGSAEAF
len: 11
d_gene: -
j_gene: TRBJ1-1
v_gene: TRBV5-4

CDR3aa: ASSEVGGWGTNEKLF
len: 15
d_gene: -
j_gene: TRBJ1-4
v_gene: TRBV6-1

CDR3aa: ASSWTDYEQY
len: 10
d_gene: -
j_gene: TRBJ2-7
v_gene: TRBV5-6

CDR3aa: AWRGQVQEKLF
len: 11
d_gene: TRBD1
j_gene: TRBJ1-4
v_gene: TRBV30

CDR3aa: ASSVALEVHGYT
len: 12
d_gene: -
j_gene: TRBJ1-2
v_gene: TRBV7-9

CDR3aa: ASSSYTGELF
len: 10
d_gene: -
j_gene: TRBJ2-2
v_gene: TRBV7-3

CDR3aa: ASSLWAGVTYEQY
len: 13
d_gene: -
j_gene: TRBJ2-7
v_gene: TRBV5-5

CDR3aa: ASRGLAGRDTGELF
len: 14
d_gene: TRBD2
j_gene: TRBJ2-2
v_gene: TRBV5-1

CDR3aa: ASSVTTRKYNEQF
len: 13
d_gene: -
j_gene: TRBJ2-1
v_gene: TRBV9

CDR3aa: ASTPRDTITDTQY
len: 13
d_gene: -
j_gene: TRBJ2-3
v_gene: TRBV25-1

CDR3aa: ASFSSRGSYEQY
len: 12
d_gene: -
j_gene: TRBJ2-7
v_gene: TRBV2

CDR3aa: ASSTYPGVLEAF
len: 12
d_gene: -
j_gene: TRBJ1-1
v_gene: TRBV19